The rows below give T cell receptor beta chains drawn from one sample of a study of CD8+CD57+ T cells in acquired aplastic anemia. TCRdb processed the reads anew with MiXCR; each CDR3 protein has one entry. Here the sample spans about 420,000 distinct CDR3 sequences, 65% to 80% being singletons. The sequenced material came from sorted CD4+, CD8+, or CD8+CD57+ T cells (not recorded which) from PBMCs. Receptors originate from a human donor in good health, serving as a control. The CDR3 runs from the conserved cysteine through the conserved F or W. The D gene is left open where the match is weak. Not every row has a clone size; where given, it reads once, few, many or a size class.

d_call j_call v_call clone_size cdr3_aa cdr3_nt
NA TRBJ1-5 TRBV3-1 many CASSQDVTAGQPQHF TGTGCCAGCAGCCAAGATGTCACGGCAGGTCAGCCCCAGCATTTT
NA TRBJ1-4 TRBV20-1 NA CSAQKLFF TGCAGTGCCCAAAAACTGTTTTTT
NA TRBJ2-2 TRBV7-7 NA CASGLVIGLLFF TGTGCCAGCGGCTTGGTGATCGGGTTGCTGTTTTTT
NA TRBJ2-5 TRBV5-4 NA CASSLLQSLGTQYF TGTGCCAGCAGCTTGTTACAGAGCCTCGGGACCCAGTACTTC
TRBD1 TRBJ1-1 TRBV12-3/TRBV12-4 many CASSLQGGGTEAFF TGTGCCAGCAGTTTGCAGGGGGGAGGTACTGAAGCTTTCTTT
NA TRBJ1-1 TRBV9 NA CASSVERNTEAFF TGTGCCAGCAGCGTCGAGAGGAACACTGAAGCTTTCTTT
TRBD2 TRBJ2-5 TRBV10-3 NA CSILLGLAGETQYF TGTAGCATCTTGCTGGGACTAGCGGGAGAGACCCAGTACTTC
NA TRBJ2-7 TRBV9 NA CASSSDKTPLHFEYF NA
NA TRBJ1-1 TRBV5-1 many CASSYTVNTEAFF TGCGCCAGCAGCTACACAGTGAACACTGAAGCTTTCTTT
NA TRBJ2-7 TRBV7-2 once CASSLAPGTNTEAF TGTGCCAGCAGCTTAGCACCCGGCACGAACACGGAAGCTTTC